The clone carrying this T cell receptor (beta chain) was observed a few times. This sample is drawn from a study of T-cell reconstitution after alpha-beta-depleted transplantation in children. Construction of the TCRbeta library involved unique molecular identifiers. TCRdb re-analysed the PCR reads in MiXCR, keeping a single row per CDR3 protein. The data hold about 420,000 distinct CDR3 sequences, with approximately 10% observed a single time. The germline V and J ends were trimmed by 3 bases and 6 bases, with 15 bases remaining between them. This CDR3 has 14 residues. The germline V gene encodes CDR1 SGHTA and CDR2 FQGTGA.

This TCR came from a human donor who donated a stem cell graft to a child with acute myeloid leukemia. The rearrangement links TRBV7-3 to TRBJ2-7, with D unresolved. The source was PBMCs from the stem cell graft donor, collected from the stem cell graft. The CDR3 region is CASSFSGQASEQYF. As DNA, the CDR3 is TGTGCCAGCAGCTTTTCTGGTCAGGCCAGCGAGCAGTACTTC.